Listed below are T cell receptor beta chains from one sample, sequenced in a study of T cells in Graves' hyperthyroidism and ophthalmopathy. A single record per CDR3 protein comes from TCRdb applying MiXCR to the multiplex PCR reads. This table holds about 510,000 distinct CDR3 sequences, 14% found once. The sample comprised blood. These TCRs come from a middle-aged woman with Graves' hyperthyroidism. The CDR3 runs from the conserved cysteine through the conserved F or W. The D gene is left open where the match is weak. The size of a clone is reported for some rows only, either as once, few or many, or as a class for expanded clones.

V gene	J gene	clone size	D gene	CDR3 protein	CDR3 DNA
TRBV19	TRBJ2-3	many	NA	CASSIQYSTDTQYF	TGTGCCAGTAGTATTCAGTACAGCACAGATACGCAGTATTTT
TRBV2	TRBJ2-1	NA	NA	CASSDRLTSYNEQFF	TGTGCCAGCAGTGACAGGCTCACCTCCTACAATGAGCAGTTCTTC
TRBV20-1	TRBJ1-1	few	TRBD1	CSARDLGQGAIFTEAFF	TGCAGTGCTAGAGATCTGGGACAGGGGGCTATCTTCACTGAAGCTTTCTTT
TRBV5-1	TRBJ2-3	many	TRBD2	CASRPSGRTDTQYF	TGCGCCAGTAGACCTAGCGGGAGAACAGATACGCAGTATTTT
TRBV10-3	TRBJ2-3	NA	NA	CAISGGTPTDTQYF	TGTGCCATCAGTGGGGGAACCCCCACAGATACGCAGTATTTT
TRBV5-5	TRBJ2-1	many	TRBD2	CASSLGLADFDEQFF	TGTGCCAGCAGCTTGGGACTAGCGGATTTCGATGAGCAGTTCTTC
TRBV14	TRBJ2-1	NA	NA	CASSPTLYLSYNEQFF	TGTGCCAGCAGCCCCACTTTGTACCTATCCTACAATGAGCAGTTCTTC
TRBV2	TRBJ2-3	few	NA	CASRGLSEADTQYF	TGTGCCAGCCGGGGACTCTCTGAGGCTGATACGCAGTATTTT
TRBV19	TRBJ1-4	NA	TRBD1	CASGTGSATNEKLFF	TGTGCCAGTGGGACAGGCAGCGCAACTAATGAAAAACTGTTTTTT
TRBV5-8	TRBJ2-2	NA	TRBD1	CASSIGQGKTGELFF	TGTGCCAGCAGCATCGGACAGGGGAAAACCGGGGAGCTGTTTTTT
TRBV5-1	TRBJ2-3	many	TRBD2	CASSLTSGLGTDTQYF	TGCGCCAGCAGCTTAACTAGCGGGTTAGGCACAGATACGCAGTATTTT
TRBV19	TRBJ2-1	NA	NA	CASSISILNEQFF	TGTGCCAGTAGTATCAGCATTCTAAATGAGCAGTTCTTC
TRBV12-3/TRBV12-4	TRBJ1-1	NA	TRBD1	CASSTGTGRGTEAFF	TGTGCCAGCAGTACCGGGACAGGAAGGGGCACTGAAGCTTTCTTT
TRBV10-3	TRBJ1-1	few	NA	CAIRPDRNTEAFF	TGTGCCATTCGGCCCGACAGGAACACTGAAGCTTTCTTT
TRBV18	TRBJ2-2	few	NA	CASSPGVQGGELFF	TGTGCCAGCTCACCAGGAGTTCAAGGCGGGGAGCTGTTTTTT
TRBV20-1	TRBJ2-7	few	TRBD2	CSARDEILAVSSYEQYF	TGCAGTGCTAGAGACGAGATACTAGCGGTAAGCTCCTACGAGCAGTACTTC
TRBV7-9	TRBJ2-7	few	NA	CASSLGSLPIYEQYF	TGTGCCAGCAGCTTAGGTTCCCTACCGATCTACGAGCAGTACTTC